The rows below give T cell receptor beta chains drawn from one sample of a study of T-cell reconstitution after alpha-beta-depleted transplantation in children. TCRdb used MiXCR to reprocess the PCR reads, holding one entry per CDR3 protein. This table holds about 640,000 distinct CDR3 sequences, roughly 17% found once. Sequences were derived from PBMCs from the stem cell graft donor, sampled from the stem cell graft. The receptors stem from a human donor who donated a stem cell graft to a child with acute myeloid leukemia. CDR3s include the opening cysteine and the closing phenylalanine or tryptophan. The order of the fields is V gene, clone size, D gene, J gene, CDR3 protein, CDR3 DNA. D genes are given only for firm matches. Only part of the rows carry a size: once, few, many, or a class if the clone is expanded.

>TRBV12-3/TRBV12-4|once|TRBD2|TRBJ2-2
CASSFPQRGGDTGELFF
TGTGCCAGCAGTTTCCCTCAGCGGGGGGGTGACACCGGGGAGCTGTTTTTT
>TRBV6-1|many|NA|TRBJ2-5
CASSEGSGRETQYF
TGTGCCAGCAGTGAAGGGTCAGGACGGGAGACCCAGTACTTC
>TRBV20-1|many|TRBD1|TRBJ1-5
CSALGGSGNQPQHF
TGCAGTGCTTTAGGGGGCAGTGGCAATCAGCCCCAGCATTTT
>TRBV4-1|few|TRBD2|TRBJ2-3
CASSQGLAGAKGDTQYF
TGCGCCAGCAGCCAAGGCCTAGCGGGGGCCAAAGGGGATACGCAGTATTTT
>TRBV20-1|NA|NA|TRBJ1-2
CSARDEQGGYGYTF
TGCAGTGCTAGAGATGAGCAGGGTGGCTATGGCTACACCTTC
>TRBV29-1|many|TRBD1|TRBJ2-5
CSVEDLQGAGETQYF
TGCAGCGTTGAAGATCTACAGGGGGCGGGGGAGACCCAGTACTTC
>TRBV20-1|few|NA|TRBJ1-1
CVGRGGNTEAFF
TGCGTGGGACGGGGCGGGAACACTGAAGCTTTCTTT
>TRBV9|many|NA|TRBJ1-3
CASSVGGGSGNTIYF
TGTGCCAGCAGCGTAGGCGGAGGTTCTGGAAACACCATATATTTT
>TRBV7-9|many|NA|TRBJ2-3
CASSSADSHGAQYF
TGTGCCAGCAGCTCCGCGGACAGTCACGGGGCGCAGTATTTT
>TRBV5-1|NA|NA|TRBJ1-1
CASSLGVDWENTEAFF
TGCGCCAGCAGCTTGGGAGTGGACTGGGAGAACACTGAAGCTTTCTTT
>TRBV5-6|few|NA|TRBJ2-2
CASSFGLGGTGELFF
TGTGCCAGCAGTTTCGGACTCGGAGGGACCGGGGAGCTGTTTTTT
>TRBV5-1|many|TRBD2|TRBJ2-1
CASSPERGGRYEQFF
TGCGCCAGCAGCCCTGAGCGGGGGGGCAGGTATGAGCAGTTCTTC
>TRBV27|NA|NA|TRBJ2-7
CASSPYRSGRYEQYF
TGTGCCAGCAGTCCCTACCGCAGTGGAAGATACGAGCAGTACTTC
>TRBV12-3/TRBV12-4|few|NA|TRBJ2-1
CASSLLRDNEQFF
TGTGCCAGCAGTTTACTCAGGGATAATGAGCAGTTCTTC
>TRBV24-1|NA|NA|TRBJ2-6
CATSAKNAASGANVLTF
TGTGCCACCAGTGCCAAAAACGCAGCTTCTGGGGCCAACGTCCTGACTTTC
>TRBV10-3|many|TRBD2|TRBJ2-3
CAISASSGAFSTDTQYF
TGTGCCATCAGTGCGAGTAGCGGGGCCTTTAGCACAGATACGCAGTATTTT
>TRBV2|NA|NA|TRBJ2-5
CASSDVLVTQYF
TGTGCCAGCAGTGACGTCCTGGTGACCCAGTACTTC
>TRBV7-6|NA|TRBD2|TRBJ2-7
CASSPEGRGGSYEQYF
TGTGCCAGCAGCCCGGAAGGGCGGGGGGGCTCCTACGAGCAGTACTTC
>TRBV20-1|many|NA|TRBJ1-4
CSARGHDLFATNEKLFF
TGCAGTGCTAGGGGACACGACCTTTTTGCAACTAATGAAAAACTGTTTTTT
>TRBV7-2|few|NA|TRBJ1-5
CASSPFTGPRFSQPQHF
TGTGCCAGCAGCCCCTTTACAGGTCCCAGATTCAGTCAGCCCCAGCATTTT
>TRBV19|many|TRBD2|TRBJ2-1
CASCLAGGWDEQFF
TGTGCCAGTTGTCTAGCGGGAGGGTGGGATGAGCAGTTCTTC
>TRBV7-2|many|TRBD1|TRBJ2-1
CASTEFRGLNNEQFF
TGTGCCAGCACGGAATTCAGGGGGCTAAACAATGAGCAGTTCTTC
>TRBV12-3/TRBV12-4|few|NA|TRBJ1-1
CASSFLGGQAEAFF
TGTGCCAGCAGTTTTTTAGGGGGTCAAGCTGAAGCTTTCTTT
>TRBV6-1|NA|NA|TRBJ1-6
CASSERETGYSPLHF
TGTGCCAGCAGTGAACGGGAGACAGGATATTCACCCCTCCACTTT
>TRBV12-3/TRBV12-4|NA|TRBD1|TRBJ1-1
CASSLGSSGGGATEAFF
TGTGCCAGCAGTTTAGGCTCCTCAGGGGGCGGGGCTACTGAAGCTTTCTTT
>TRBV10-3|many|TRBD1|TRBJ2-5
CANADRERETQYF
TGTGCCAATGCGGACAGGGAAAGGGAGACCCAGTACTTC
>TRBV12-3/TRBV12-4|NA|NA|TRBJ2-7
CASSLWGDKSYEQYF
TGTGCCAGCAGTTTATGGGGGGACAAATCCTACGAGCAGTACTTC
>TRBV7-2|few|NA|TRBJ2-3
CASSLGNYASTDTQYF
TGTGCCAGCAGCTTAGGAAACTACGCTAGCACAGATACGCAGTATTTT
>TRBV7-2|NA|NA|TRBJ2-2
CASSLLGLNTGELFF
TGTGCCAGCAGCTTACTCGGACTGAACACCGGGGAGCTGTTTTTT
>TRBV5-5|many|NA|TRBJ1-6
CASSLSSPLHF
TGTGCCAGCAGCTTGAGCTCACCCCTCCACTTT
>TRBV6-1|NA|TRBD1|TRBJ1-5
CASRRQGFGNQPQHF
TGTGCCAGCAGGAGACAGGGCTTCGGCAATCAGCCCCAGCATTTT
>TRBV4-2|NA|TRBD2|TRBJ2-3
CASSQEPAGGSMDTQYF
TGTGCCAGCAGCCAAGAACCAGCGGGGGGCTCCATGGATACGCAGTATTTT
>TRBV24-1|NA|NA|TRBJ2-2
CATSETGTGELFF
TGTGCCACCAGTGAAACGGGTACCGGGGAGCTGTTTTTT
>TRBV9|NA|TRBD1|TRBJ2-3
CASSAAPGTGTDTQYF
TGTGCCAGCAGCGCGGCCCCCGGGACAGGCACAGATACGCAGTATTTT
>TRBV12-3/TRBV12-4|NA|NA|TRBJ1-4
CASSFWGGATNEKLFF
TGTGCCAGCAGTTTTTGGGGGGGTGCAACTAATGAAAAACTGTTTTTT
>TRBV20-1|many|NA|TRBJ1-1
CSAPLTGENTEAFF
TGCAGTGCCCCCTTGACAGGAGAAAACACTGAAGCTTTCTTT